This record covers a single T cell receptor (beta chain). Its target is not known. The source of the sample is a study of T cells in localized non-small cell lung cancer. Notes on the study in general: Within adjacent lung there appeared a median 57 of the top 100 tumor clones. Uninvolved adjacent lung had the highest recorded T cell clonality, with tumor below it.

Produced via immunoSEQ multiplex PCR; TCRdb's table is partial and in-frame only. This table holds some 64,000 clones, roughly 90% found once. V lost 3 bases and J lost 2, with 14 bases in between. This CDR3 spans 16 amino acids. From germline, CDR1 is SGHRS and CDR2 YFSETQ. Specimen: peripheral blood, collected before any cancer treatment. The rearrangement links TRBV5-1 to TRBJ2-2; possibly TRBD1 or TRBD2 for D (5 bases each). The sequence was obtained from a woman aged 35 to 69 with stage I lung adenocarcinoma. This CDR3 is CASSYRDPFNTGELFF. CDR3 bases: TGCGCCAGCAGCTACCGGGACCCTTTTAACACCGGGGAGCTGTTTTTT.